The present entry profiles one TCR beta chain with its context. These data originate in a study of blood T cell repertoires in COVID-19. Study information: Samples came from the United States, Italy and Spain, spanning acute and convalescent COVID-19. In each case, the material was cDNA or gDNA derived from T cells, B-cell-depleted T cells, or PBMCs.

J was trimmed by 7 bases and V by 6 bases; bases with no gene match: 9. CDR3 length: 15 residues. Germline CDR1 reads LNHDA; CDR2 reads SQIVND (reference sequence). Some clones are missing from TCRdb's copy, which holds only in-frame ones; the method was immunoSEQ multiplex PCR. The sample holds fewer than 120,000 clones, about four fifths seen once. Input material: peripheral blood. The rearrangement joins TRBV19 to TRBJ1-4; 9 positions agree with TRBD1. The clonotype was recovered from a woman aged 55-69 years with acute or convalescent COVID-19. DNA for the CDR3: TGTGCCAGTAGCGACAGGGGGGCGCCTAGTGAAAAACTGTTTTTT. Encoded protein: CASSDRGAPSEKLFF.